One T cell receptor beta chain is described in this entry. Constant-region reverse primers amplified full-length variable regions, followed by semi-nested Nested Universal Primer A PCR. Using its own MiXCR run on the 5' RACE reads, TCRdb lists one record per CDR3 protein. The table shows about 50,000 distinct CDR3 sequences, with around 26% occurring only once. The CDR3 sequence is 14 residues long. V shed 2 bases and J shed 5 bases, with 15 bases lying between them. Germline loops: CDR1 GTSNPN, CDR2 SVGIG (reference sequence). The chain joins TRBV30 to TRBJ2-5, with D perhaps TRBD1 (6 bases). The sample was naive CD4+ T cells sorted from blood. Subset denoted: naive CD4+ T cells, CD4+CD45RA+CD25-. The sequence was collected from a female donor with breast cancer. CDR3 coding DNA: TGTGCCTGGAGTACACCTACAGGGTTGGAGACCCAGTACTTC. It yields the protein CAWSTPTGLETQYF.